A selection of T cell receptor beta chains follows, all from one sample in a study of cytomegalovirus exposure and HLA in healthy donors. Some clones are missing from TCRdb's copy, which holds only in-frame ones; the method was immunoSEQ multiplex PCR. The data show approximately 140,000 clones, approximately 81% seen once. Source material: PBMCs. These receptor sequences come from a man younger than 35 in good health and CMV-seronegative. CDR3s include the opening cysteine and the closing phenylalanine or tryptophan. Each record gives: V gene, J gene, CDR3 protein.

TRBV6-6	TRBJ1-1	CASSVQPGGETEAFF
TRBV28	TRBJ1-6	CASSYPGQGAIGSSPLHF
TRBV10-3	TRBJ2-2	CAISEFEGGTGELFF
TRBV7-2	TRBJ2-5	CASSHEGAVAQTQYF
TRBV28	TRBJ1-5	CASFSDSRNQPQHF
TRBV9	TRBJ1-1	CASSSRETQAFF
TRBV4-2	TRBJ2-1	CASSQLGRAGPVQFF
TRBV4-1	TRBJ1-1	CASSQEGGAVAFF
TRBV4-3	TRBJ2-7	CASSQDRAGLSYEQYF
TRBV6-5	TRBJ2-5	CASSSYGASGRETQYF
TRBV27	TRBJ1-6	CASSFPGVNSPLHF
TRBV6-6	TRBJ1-4	CASREDRVNEKLFF
TRBV13	TRBJ2-4	CASSDSSIVSKNIQYF
TRBV29-1	TRBJ1-1	CSAQSGTNTEAFF
TRBV9	TRBJ2-1	CASSGRGLAGGKDEQFF
TRBV10-1	TRBJ2-7	CASAAGGPSREQYF
TRBV19	TRBJ1-1	CASSMTQVNTEAFF
TRBV29-1	TRBJ1-1	CSATGGMNTEAFF
TRBV2	TRBJ1-3	CASSEARKVYGGNSGNTIYF
TRBV4-3	TRBJ1-2	CASSQVLDSTGGYTF
TRBV29-1	TRBJ2-7	CSAGDGFSEQYF
TRBV27	TRBJ2-6	CASSLFQGSGANVLTF
TRBV5-6	TRBJ1-2	CASRKGATYGYTF
TRBV30	TRBJ1-2	CAWTHRRVTNYGYTF
TRBV6-5	TRBJ1-2	CASSDGRGPYGYTF
TRBV6-5	TRBJ1-2	CASIRGFGYGYTF
TRBV19	TRBJ2-3	CASGFGGGGDTQYF
TRBV29-1	TRBJ2-5	CSVGGTGKETQYF
TRBV6-6	TRBJ2-5	CASSYLLAGGQETQYF
TRBV9	TRBJ1-2	CASSVDSGTGHRRNTF
TRBV4-3	TRBJ2-7	CASSQDYYDEQYF
TRBV4-1	TRBJ2-3	CASSQAGSFSTDTQYF
TRBV30	TRBJ1-1	CAWLPSNTEAFF
TRBV30	TRBJ1-5	CAWKQGNRQPQHF
TRBV5-8	TRBJ1-1	CASSLAGQGANRAFF
TRBV7-9	TRBJ1-1	CASTQIGGQVNTEAFF
TRBV4-3	TRBJ2-1	CASSQDSLVPFVYEQFF
TRBV20-1	TRBJ2-1	CSARREEQFF
TRBV7-9	TRBJ1-2	CASSLVGTDYGYTF
TRBV7-9	TRBJ1-2	CASSPAGGSYGYTF
TRBV6-1	TRBJ2-1	CASSADSTGRGSNEQFF
TRBV11-2	TRBJ1-2	CASSHRDRLITAANYGYTF
TRBV5-5	TRBJ2-7	CASSLMIAESEQYF